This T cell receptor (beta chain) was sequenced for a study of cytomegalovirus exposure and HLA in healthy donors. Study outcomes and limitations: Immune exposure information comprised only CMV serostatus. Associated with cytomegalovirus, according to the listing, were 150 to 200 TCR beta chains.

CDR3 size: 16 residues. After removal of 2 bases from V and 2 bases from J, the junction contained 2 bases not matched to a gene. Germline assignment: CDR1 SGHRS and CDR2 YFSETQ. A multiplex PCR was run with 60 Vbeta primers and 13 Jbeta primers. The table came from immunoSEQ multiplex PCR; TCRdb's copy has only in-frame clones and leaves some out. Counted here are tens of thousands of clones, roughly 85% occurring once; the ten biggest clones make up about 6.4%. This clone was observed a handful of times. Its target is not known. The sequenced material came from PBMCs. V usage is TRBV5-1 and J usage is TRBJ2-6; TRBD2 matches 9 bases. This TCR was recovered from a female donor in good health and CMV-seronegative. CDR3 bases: TGCGCCAGCAGCTTAGCGGGAGGTGCTGGGGCCAACGTCCTGACTTTC. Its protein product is CASSLAGGAGANVLTF.